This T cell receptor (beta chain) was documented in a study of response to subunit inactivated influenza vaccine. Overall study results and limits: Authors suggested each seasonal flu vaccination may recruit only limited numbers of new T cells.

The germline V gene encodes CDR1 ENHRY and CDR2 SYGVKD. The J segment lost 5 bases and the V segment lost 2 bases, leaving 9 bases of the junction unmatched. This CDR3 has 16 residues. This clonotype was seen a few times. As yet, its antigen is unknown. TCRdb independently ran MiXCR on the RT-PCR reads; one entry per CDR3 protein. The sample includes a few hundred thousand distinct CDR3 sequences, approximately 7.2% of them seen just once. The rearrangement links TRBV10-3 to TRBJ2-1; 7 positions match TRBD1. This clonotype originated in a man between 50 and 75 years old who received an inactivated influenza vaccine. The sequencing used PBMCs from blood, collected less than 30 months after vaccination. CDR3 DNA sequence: TGTGCCATCAGTGAGGGGTCCAGGGGGAAAGACAATGAGCAGTTCTTC. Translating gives CAISEGSRGKDNEQFF.